This T cell receptor (beta chain) was identified in a study of CD8 T cells in Susac syndrome. For the study at large: Treatment status at blood draw for the Susac syndrome patients was therapy-naive, corticosteroids, or intravenous immunoglobulin alone. Study-level points and caveats: As the study acknowledged, the number of individuals who were part of its TCR sequencing and HLA analysis was relatively small.

Random hexamers served to reverse transcribe about 0.45 to 1 ug RNA. The authors amplified TCR beta CDR3 across 54 Vbeta and 13 Jbeta using immunoSEQ multiplex PCR. TCRdb independently ran MiXCR on the immunoSEQ multiplex PCR reads; one entry per CDR3 protein. Among roughly 80,000 distinct CDR3 sequences listed, roughly 94% were seen once. The CDR3 has 16 amino acids. Germline V lookup: CDR1 SEHNR, CDR2 FQNEAQ (reference sequence). V gave up 5 bases and J gave up 0 bases, with 14 bases separating them. A word on this clonotype: Antigen specificity is unknown.

TCR beta sequences were obtained from blood CD8+ and CD4+ T cells. The rearrangement links TRBV7-9 to TRBJ2-1; tentatively, D is TRBD2 (6 bases). The clonotype was recovered from a human donor with Susac syndrome. Sequencing was performed on CD8+ T cells from PBMCs. For the CDR3, the DNA is TGTGCCAGCAGCCCGGGGGACTCTAGCTCCTACAATGAGCAGTTCTTC. This sequence encodes CASSPGDSSSYNEQFF.